This is a list of T cell receptor beta chains from one sample in a study of T cells in Graves' hyperthyroidism and ophthalmopathy. MiXCR was run by TCRdb on the multiplex PCR reads, yielding one entry per CDR3 protein. The sample carries approximately 600,000 distinct CDR3 sequences, roughly 15% recorded once. The sequenced material came from blood. These receptors all stem from a woman aged 25 to 39 with Graves' hyperthyroidism. Both conserved end residues are part of each CDR3. The listing skips clone size in some rows; elsewhere it reads once, few, many or a size class.

TRBV3-1	TRBJ2-2	NA	CASRDGRTGELFF
TRBV3-1	TRBJ1-2	few	CASSQAGQGPYGYTF
TRBV12-3/TRBV12-4	TRBJ2-7	NA	CASRGTSGPTYEQYF
TRBV3-1	TRBJ1-2	many	CASSPRRVNYGYTF
TRBV6-1	TRBJ2-3	many	CASRHTDTQYF
TRBV3-1	TRBJ2-7	NA	CASSGGLAGEESYEQYF
TRBV7-8	TRBJ2-7	many	CASSFVVGTTPYEQYF
TRBV7-3	TRBJ2-1	many	CASSQQIYNEQFF
TRBV20-1	TRBJ2-2	NA	CSASVLAGITGELFF
TRBV12-5	TRBJ2-3	NA	CASGLPTSGSKIPRADTQYF
TRBV20-1	TRBJ2-7	many	CSAIPSGRTREQYF
TRBV20-1	TRBJ2-7	few	CSADKTGDSYEQYF
TRBV13	TRBJ2-3	few	CASSLAGVITDTQYF
TRBV12-3/TRBV12-4	TRBJ2-2	many	CASSPNSELNTGELFF
TRBV12-3/TRBV12-4	TRBJ2-3	many	CASSWTSGSYRPLTDTQYF
TRBV25-1	TRBJ1-4	NA	CASSSLGKLFF
TRBV18	TRBJ2-7	many	CASSRTPEGEQYF
TRBV5-4	TRBJ2-7	once	CASRATGRAYEQYF
TRBV2	TRBJ1-2	few	CASSEDGGYTF
TRBV11-3	TRBJ2-7	many	CASSFSTAAGHPPYF
TRBV28	TRBJ2-7	NA	CASRAGQGLSYEQYF
TRBV11-3	TRBJ2-7	few	CASSPSGGIYEQYF
TRBV7-9	TRBJ2-4	NA	CASSSGIKNIQYF
TRBV28	TRBJ2-2	many	CASSSPGGAGELFF
TRBV5-1	TRBJ1-1	NA	CASSLAMTGRNTEAFF
TRBV5-1	TRBJ2-1	many	CATQKGGSYYNEQFF
TRBV7-2	TRBJ2-1	many	CASSLGAGEWKEQFF
TRBV6-2/TRBV6-3	TRBJ2-7	NA	CASQSSGLSYEQYF
TRBV28	TRBJ2-1	many	CASSLRVEVNEQFF
TRBV9	TRBJ2-5	many	CASSVEELGTQYF
TRBV28	TRBJ2-7	many	CASSFSGGPLYEQYF
TRBV30	TRBJ2-5	NA	CAWSGTGLVYETQYF
TRBV9	TRBJ2-3	few	CASSVGVGAADTQYF
TRBV30	TRBJ1-1	NA	CAWSPRDRGPEAFF
TRBV6-1	TRBJ1-3	few	CASSEARGTTGNTIYF
TRBV24-1	TRBJ2-1	NA	CATSGFRSGEQFF
TRBV19	TRBJ1-2	NA	CASSILNRELYGYTF
TRBV9	TRBJ2-1	NA	CASSAPRQDRSYNEQFF
TRBV7-2	TRBJ2-7	many	CASSLSQGTYEQYF
TRBV7-8	TRBJ2-1	once	CASSLVVALAGAHEQLF
TRBV7-2	TRBJ1-4	few	CASRSDGTTNEKLFF
TRBV7-8	TRBJ2-1	NA	CASILYNEQFF
TRBV5-1	TRBJ1-4	NA	CASSLARTGEMSEKLFF
TRBV5-5	TRBJ1-2	once	CASRTTDNYGYTF
TRBV12-3/TRBV12-4	TRBJ2-7	many	CASKERGASSYEQYF
TRBV7-2	TRBJ2-1	few	CASSLEVGLLSYNEQFF
TRBV28	TRBJ2-1	many	CATRVSGNEQFF